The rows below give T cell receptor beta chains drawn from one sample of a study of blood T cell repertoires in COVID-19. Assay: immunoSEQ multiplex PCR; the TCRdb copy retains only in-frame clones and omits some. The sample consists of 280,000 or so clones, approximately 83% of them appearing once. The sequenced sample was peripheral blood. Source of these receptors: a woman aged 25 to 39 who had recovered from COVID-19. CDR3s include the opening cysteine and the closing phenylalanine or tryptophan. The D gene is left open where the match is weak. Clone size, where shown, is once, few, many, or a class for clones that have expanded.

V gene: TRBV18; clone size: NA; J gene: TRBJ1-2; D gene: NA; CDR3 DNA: TGTGCCAGCTCACCAACAGCCAATAACTATGGCTACACCTTC; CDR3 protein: CASSPTANNYGYTF
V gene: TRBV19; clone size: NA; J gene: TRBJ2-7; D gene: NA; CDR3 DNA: TGTGCCAGTAGTCCAGGAACCTACGAGCAGTACTTC; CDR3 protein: CASSPGTYEQYF
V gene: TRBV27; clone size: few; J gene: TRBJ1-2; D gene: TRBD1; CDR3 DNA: TGTGCCAGCAGTTTAGAAGGACAGGGTGTGAATGGCTACACCTTC; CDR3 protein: CASSLEGQGVNGYTF
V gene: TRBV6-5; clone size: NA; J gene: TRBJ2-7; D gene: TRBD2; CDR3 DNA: TGTGCCAGCAGGCTAGCGGTGGAGGACGAGCAGTACTTC; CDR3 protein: CASRLAVEDEQYF
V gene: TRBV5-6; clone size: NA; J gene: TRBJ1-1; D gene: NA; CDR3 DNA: TGTGCCAGCAGGAGTCAAACGGTGAACACTGAAGCTTTCTTT; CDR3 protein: CASRSQTVNTEAFF
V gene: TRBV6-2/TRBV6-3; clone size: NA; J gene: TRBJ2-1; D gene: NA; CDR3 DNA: TGTGCCAGCAGTTCCCAGGCTAACAATGAGCAGTTCTTC; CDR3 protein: CASSSQANNEQFF
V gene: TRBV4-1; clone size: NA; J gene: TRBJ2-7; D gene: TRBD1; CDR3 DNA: TGCGCCAGCAGCCAAGTGAGGGGACAGAGCTACGAGCAGTACTTC; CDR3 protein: CASSQVRGQSYEQYF
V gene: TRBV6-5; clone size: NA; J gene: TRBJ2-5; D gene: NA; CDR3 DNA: TGTGCCAGCAGTTGGGGTCCGGGAGAAGAGACCCAGTACTTC; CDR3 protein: CASSWGPGEETQYF
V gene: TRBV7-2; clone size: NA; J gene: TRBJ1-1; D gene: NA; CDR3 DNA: TGTGCCAGCAGCCCGCGACCAGGGGATACCACTGAAGCTTTCTTT; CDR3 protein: CASSPRPGDTTEAFF
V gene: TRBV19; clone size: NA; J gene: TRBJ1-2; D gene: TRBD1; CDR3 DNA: TGTGCCAGTACACGGGACAGCTATGGCTACACCTTC; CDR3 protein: CASTRDSYGYTF
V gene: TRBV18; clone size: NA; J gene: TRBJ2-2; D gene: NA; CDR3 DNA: TGTGCCAGCTCACCAATCAGGGAAAACACCGGGGAGCTGTTTTTT; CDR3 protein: CASSPIRENTGELFF
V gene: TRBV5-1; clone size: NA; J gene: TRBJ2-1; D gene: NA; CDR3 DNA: TGCGCCAGCAGCTTGGATCCAGGGGTAAATGAGCAGTTCTTC; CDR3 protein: CASSLDPGVNEQFF
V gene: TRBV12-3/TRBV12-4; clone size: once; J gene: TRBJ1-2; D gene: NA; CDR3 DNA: TGTGCCAGCAGTTTAAGGGGTGATAGGGGCTACACCTTC; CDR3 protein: CASSLRGDRGYTF
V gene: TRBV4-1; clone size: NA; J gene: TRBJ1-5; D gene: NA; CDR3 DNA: TGCGCCAGCAGCCCGTGGGAAGGGAGGGGCAATCAGCCCCAGCATTTT; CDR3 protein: CASSPWEGRGNQPQHF
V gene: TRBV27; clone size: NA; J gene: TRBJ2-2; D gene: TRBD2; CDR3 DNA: TGTGCCAGCAGTTTAGGCGGGGGGACCTTCGGCTCCGGGGAGCTGTTTTTT; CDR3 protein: CASSLGGGTFGSGELFF
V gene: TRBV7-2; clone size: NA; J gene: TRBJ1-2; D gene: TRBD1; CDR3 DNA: TGTGCCAGCAGCGCAGGGGGCTTTGGCTACACCTTC; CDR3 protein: CASSAGGFGYTF
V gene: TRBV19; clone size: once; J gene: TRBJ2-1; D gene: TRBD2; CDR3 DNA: TGTGCCAGTAGCCAGACTAGCGGGAGGCTGAATGAGCAGTTCTTC; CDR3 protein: CASSQTSGRLNEQFF
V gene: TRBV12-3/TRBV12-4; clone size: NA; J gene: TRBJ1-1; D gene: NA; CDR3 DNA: TGTGCCAGCAGGGACATGAACACTGAAGCTTTCTTT; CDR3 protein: CASRDMNTEAFF
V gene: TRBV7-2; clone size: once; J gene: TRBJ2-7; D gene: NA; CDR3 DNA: TGTGCCAGCAGCTCAGGGTACTACGAGCAGTACTTC; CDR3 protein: CASSSGYYEQYF
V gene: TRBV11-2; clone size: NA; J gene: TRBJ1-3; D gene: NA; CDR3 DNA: TGTGCCAGCAGCTTAGATCGTATTGGAAACACCATATATTTT; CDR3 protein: CASSLDRIGNTIYF
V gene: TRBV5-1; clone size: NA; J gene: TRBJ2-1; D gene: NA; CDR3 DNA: TGCGCCAGCAGCTTGGTAGCGGAACAGTACAATGAGCAGTTCTTC; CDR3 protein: CASSLVAEQYNEQFF
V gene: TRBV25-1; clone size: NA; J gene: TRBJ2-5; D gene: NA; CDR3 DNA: TGTGCCAGCGGAACCGGGACTCTCATCCAGACCCAGTACTTC; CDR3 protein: CASGTGTLIQTQYF
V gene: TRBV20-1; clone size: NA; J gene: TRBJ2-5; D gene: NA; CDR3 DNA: TGCAGTGCTAGTCCGTCTATGCGCCTACAAGAGACCCAGTACTTC; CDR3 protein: CSASPSMRLQETQYF
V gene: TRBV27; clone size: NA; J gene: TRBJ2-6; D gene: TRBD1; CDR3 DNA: TGTGCCAGCAGTCCCTGGGACAGCTCTGGGGCCAACGTCCTGACTTTC; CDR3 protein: CASSPWDSSGANVLTF
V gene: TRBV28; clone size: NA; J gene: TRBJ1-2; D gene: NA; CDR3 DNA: TGTGCCAGCAGTTTTGCGGGATCGGATAACTATGGCTACACCTTC; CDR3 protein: CASSFAGSDNYGYTF
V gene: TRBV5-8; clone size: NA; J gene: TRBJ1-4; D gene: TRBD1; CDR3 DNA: TGTGCCAGCAGCTTGAGGGACAGGGCGGCGGTTGTGTTTTTT; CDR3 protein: CASSLRDRAAVVFF
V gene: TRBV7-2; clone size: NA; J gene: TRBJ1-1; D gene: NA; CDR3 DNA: TGTGCCAGCAGCCCCCAAAATGAAGCTTTCTTT; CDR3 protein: CASSPQNEAFF
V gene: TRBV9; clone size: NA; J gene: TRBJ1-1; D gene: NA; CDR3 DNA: TGTGCCAGCAGCCCGGGGGACACTGAAGCTTTCTTT; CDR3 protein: CASSPGDTEAFF
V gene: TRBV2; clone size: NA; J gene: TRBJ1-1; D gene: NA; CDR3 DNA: TGTGCCAGCAGTGATGGGGCGAACAGCAAAGCTTTCTTT; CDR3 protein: CASSDGANSKAFF
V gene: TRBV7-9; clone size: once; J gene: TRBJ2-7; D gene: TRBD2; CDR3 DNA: TGTGCCAGCAGCTCAGCCAACGGCGGGAGGGATTCCTACGAGCAGTACTTC; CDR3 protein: CASSSANGGRDSYEQYF
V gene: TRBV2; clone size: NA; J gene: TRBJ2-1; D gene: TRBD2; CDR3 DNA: TGTGCCAGCACGACTAGCGGGAGGGAGTGGGAGCAGTTCTTC; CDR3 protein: CASTTSGREWEQFF
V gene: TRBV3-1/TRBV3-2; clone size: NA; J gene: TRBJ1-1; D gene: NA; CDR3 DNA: TGTGCCAGCAGTCGGAACTTGGGAGGGGGGAACACTGAAGCTTTCTTT; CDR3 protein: CASSRNLGGGNTEAFF
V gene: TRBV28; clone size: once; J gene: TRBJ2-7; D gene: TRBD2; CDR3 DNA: TGTGCCAGCAGGCCAGCGGGACTAGCGGGAGTCGAGCAGTACTTC; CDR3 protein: CASRPAGLAGVEQYF